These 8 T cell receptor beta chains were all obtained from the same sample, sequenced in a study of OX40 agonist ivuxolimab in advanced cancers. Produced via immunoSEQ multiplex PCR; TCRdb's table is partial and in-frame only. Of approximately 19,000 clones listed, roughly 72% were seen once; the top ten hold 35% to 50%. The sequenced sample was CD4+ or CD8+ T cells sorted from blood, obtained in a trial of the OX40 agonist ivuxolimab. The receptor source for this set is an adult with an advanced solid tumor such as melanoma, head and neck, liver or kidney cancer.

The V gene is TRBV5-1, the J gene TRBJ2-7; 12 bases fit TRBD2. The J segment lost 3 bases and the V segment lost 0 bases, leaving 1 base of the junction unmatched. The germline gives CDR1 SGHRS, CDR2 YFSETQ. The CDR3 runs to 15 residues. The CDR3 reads CASSLGLAGVYEQYF. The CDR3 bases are TGCGCCAGCAGCTTGGGACTAGCGGGAGTCTACGAGCAGTACTTC.

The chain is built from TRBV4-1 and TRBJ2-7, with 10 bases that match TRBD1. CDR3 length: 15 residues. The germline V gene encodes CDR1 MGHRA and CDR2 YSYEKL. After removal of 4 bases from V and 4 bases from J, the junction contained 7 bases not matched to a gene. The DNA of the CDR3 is TGCGCCAGCAGCCTCAGACAGGGGGCTGGGTACGAGCAGTACTTC. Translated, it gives CASSLRQGAGYEQYF.

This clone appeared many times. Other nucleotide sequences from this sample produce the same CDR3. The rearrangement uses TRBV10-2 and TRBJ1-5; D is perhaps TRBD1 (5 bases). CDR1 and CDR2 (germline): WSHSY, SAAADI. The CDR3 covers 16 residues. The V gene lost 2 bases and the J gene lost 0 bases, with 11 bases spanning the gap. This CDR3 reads CASSESPGNSNQPQHF. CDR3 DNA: TGCGCCAGCAGTGAGAGCCCAGGGAATAGCAATCAGCCCCAGCATTTT.

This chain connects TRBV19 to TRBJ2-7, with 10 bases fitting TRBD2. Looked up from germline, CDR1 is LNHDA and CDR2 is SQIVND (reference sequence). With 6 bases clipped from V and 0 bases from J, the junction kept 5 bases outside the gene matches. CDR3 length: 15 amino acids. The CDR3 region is CASRVSGRDSYEQYF. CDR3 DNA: TGTGCCAGTAGAGTAAGCGGGAGGGACTCCTACGAGCAGTACTTC.

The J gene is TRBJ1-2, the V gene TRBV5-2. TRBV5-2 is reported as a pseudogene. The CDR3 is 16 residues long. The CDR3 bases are TGTGCCAGCAAATACAAAGGAGAGTACGAGACCTATGGCTACACCTTC. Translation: CASKYKGEYETYGYTF.

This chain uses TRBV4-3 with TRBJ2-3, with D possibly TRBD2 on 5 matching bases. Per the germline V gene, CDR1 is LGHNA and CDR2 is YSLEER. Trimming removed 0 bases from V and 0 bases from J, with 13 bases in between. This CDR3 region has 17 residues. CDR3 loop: CASSQDRASSSTDTQYF. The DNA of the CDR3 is TGCGCCAGCAGCCAAGATAGGGCTAGCTCTAGCACAGATACGCAGTATTTT.

The CDR3 is CASSLVSPRAGLLNNEQFF. In nucleotides, the CDR3 is TGTGCCAGCAGCTTAGTAAGTCCCCGGGCAGGGCTCCTTAACAATGAGCAGTTCTTC. This chain connects TRBV11-1 to TRBJ2-1, with a weak D call TRBD1 (5 bases). V was clipped by 1 base and J by 5 bases, with 24 bases between them. The CDR3 has 19 residues. Germline V CDR1 and CDR2: SGHAT, FQDESV (reference sequence).

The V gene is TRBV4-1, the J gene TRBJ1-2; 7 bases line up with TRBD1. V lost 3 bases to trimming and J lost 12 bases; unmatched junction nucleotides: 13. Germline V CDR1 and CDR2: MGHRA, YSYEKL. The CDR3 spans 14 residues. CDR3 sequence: CASSHSSGTARDTF. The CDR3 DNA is TGCGCCAGCAGCCATTCATCCGGGACAGCGAGGGACACCTTC.